The rows below give T cell receptor beta chains drawn from one sample of a study of T cell responses to AZD1222 COVID-19 vaccine. Libraries were prepared by immunoSEQ multiplex PCR; TCRdb keeps only in-frame clonotypes and omits some of them. This sample has just over 150,000 clones, with more than 90% found just once. The specimen comprised peripheral blood, sampled 28 days after the second AZD1222 dose. These receptors were taken from an adult who received the AZD1222 COVID-19 vaccine. The CDR3 runs from the conserved cysteine through the conserved F or W. D genes are given only for firm matches. Only part of the rows carry a size: once, few, many, or a class if the clone is expanded.

CDR3nt: TGTGCCACCAGCCCGAGGAGCTCCTACGAGCAGTACTTC
CDR3aa: CATSPRSSYEQYF
abundance: -
v_gene: TRBV15
j_gene: TRBJ2-7
d_gene: -

CDR3nt: TGTGCCAGCTCACCCGGACAGAGCTCCTACGAGCAGTACTTC
CDR3aa: CASSPGQSSYEQYF
abundance: once
v_gene: TRBV18
j_gene: TRBJ2-7
d_gene: -

CDR3nt: TGTGCCAGCAGCCAAGCCCCGCAGTTGGCGGGGCCACCTAATGAGCAGTTCTTC
CDR3aa: CASSQAPQLAGPPNEQFF
abundance: -
v_gene: TRBV3-1/TRBV3-2
j_gene: TRBJ2-1
d_gene: -

CDR3nt: TGTGCCAGCAGAGCCCCGGGGCGCACAGATACGCAGTATTTT
CDR3aa: CASRAPGRTDTQYF
abundance: once
v_gene: TRBV2
j_gene: TRBJ2-3
d_gene: -

CDR3nt: TGTGCCAGCAGCCAAGACGTAACTTATGGCTACACCTTC
CDR3aa: CASSQDVTYGYTF
abundance: -
v_gene: TRBV3-1/TRBV3-2
j_gene: TRBJ1-2
d_gene: -

CDR3nt: TGCAGTGCTAGTCCCACCCTTGAAAACACCATATATTTT
CDR3aa: CSASPTLENTIYF
abundance: -
v_gene: TRBV20-1
j_gene: TRBJ1-3
d_gene: -

CDR3nt: TGTGCCAGCAGTTTGGAAGGGCGAGAGACTGAAGCTTTCTTT
CDR3aa: CASSLEGRETEAFF
abundance: -
v_gene: TRBV28
j_gene: TRBJ1-1
d_gene: -

CDR3nt: TGTGCCGGCGCACGGACAGCTGGAAACACCATATATTTT
CDR3aa: CAGARTAGNTIYF
abundance: -
v_gene: TRBV12-3/TRBV12-4
j_gene: TRBJ1-3
d_gene: -

CDR3nt: TGTGCCAGCAGCCAAGGCGCACTAGCGGGGGGGGAGACCCAGTACTTC
CDR3aa: CASSQGALAGGETQYF
abundance: -
v_gene: TRBV3-1/TRBV3-2
j_gene: TRBJ2-5
d_gene: TRBD2

CDR3nt: TGTGCCAGCAGCCAGGGGGGAAACTATGGCTACACCTTC
CDR3aa: CASSQGGNYGYTF
abundance: -
v_gene: TRBV14
j_gene: TRBJ1-2
d_gene: -

CDR3nt: TGTGCCAGGGGGGGAGGCTCTAATCATTCCTACGAGCAGTACTTC
CDR3aa: CARGGGSNHSYEQYF
abundance: -
v_gene: TRBV14
j_gene: TRBJ2-7
d_gene: -

CDR3nt: TGTGCCAGCAGTCCTTACAATGAGCAGTTCTTC
CDR3aa: CASSPYNEQFF
abundance: -
v_gene: TRBV2
j_gene: TRBJ2-1
d_gene: -

CDR3nt: TGTGCCAGCACAGACACAGATACGCAGTATTTT
CDR3aa: CASTDTDTQYF
abundance: -
v_gene: TRBV2
j_gene: TRBJ2-3
d_gene: -

CDR3nt: TGCGCCAGCAGCCAAGAAAAGGCAGGGACCTACGAGCAGTACTTC
CDR3aa: CASSQEKAGTYEQYF
abundance: -
v_gene: TRBV4-1
j_gene: TRBJ2-7
d_gene: -

CDR3nt: TGTGCCAGCTCACAAGGCAATGAGCAGTTCTTC
CDR3aa: CASSQGNEQFF
abundance: once
v_gene: TRBV18
j_gene: TRBJ2-1
d_gene: -

CDR3nt: TGTGCCAGCAGAGGCGACAGGGGGCTCGAAGAGACCCAGTACTTC
CDR3aa: CASRGDRGLEETQYF
abundance: -
v_gene: TRBV2
j_gene: TRBJ2-5
d_gene: TRBD1

CDR3nt: TGTGCCAGCTCACCACCTGGTAGCGGCACAGATACGCAGTATTTT
CDR3aa: CASSPPGSGTDTQYF
abundance: -
v_gene: TRBV18
j_gene: TRBJ2-3
d_gene: -

CDR3nt: TGCGCCAGCAGCCAAGCTATCAGACAGGGTTGGGGCTCCTACAATGAGCAGTTCTTC
CDR3aa: CASSQAIRQGWGSYNEQFF
abundance: -
v_gene: TRBV4-1
j_gene: TRBJ2-1
d_gene: TRBD1

CDR3nt: TGTGCCAGCAGTGAATTAGGGTATGGCTACACCTTC
CDR3aa: CASSELGYGYTF
abundance: -
v_gene: TRBV6-1
j_gene: TRBJ1-2
d_gene: -

CDR3nt: TGTGCCAGCAGCCGGGACAGGACCCCCAATGAGCAGTTCTTC
CDR3aa: CASSRDRTPNEQFF
abundance: -
v_gene: TRBV7-6
j_gene: TRBJ2-1
d_gene: TRBD1

CDR3nt: TGTGCCAGCAGTTTATGGGCGGGAGTGTCGTACGAGCAGTACTTC
CDR3aa: CASSLWAGVSYEQYF
abundance: -
v_gene: TRBV28
j_gene: TRBJ2-7
d_gene: TRBD2

CDR3nt: TGTGCCAGTATCAGGGGTTGGAACACTGAAGCTTTCTTT
CDR3aa: CASIRGWNTEAFF
abundance: -
v_gene: TRBV19
j_gene: TRBJ1-1
d_gene: -

CDR3nt: TGTGCCAGCAGCGTCAGCCCATCCTATGGAAAGAACAATGAGCAGTTCTTC
CDR3aa: CASSVSPSYGKNNEQFF
abundance: -
v_gene: TRBV9
j_gene: TRBJ2-1
d_gene: -

CDR3nt: TGTGCCAGCAGTTACCAGGGTAGGGACGAGCAGTACTTC
CDR3aa: CASSYQGRDEQYF
abundance: -
v_gene: TRBV6-5
j_gene: TRBJ2-7
d_gene: -

CDR3nt: TGTGCCAGCAGTGGTCTCCTTGGGATAGATACGCAGTATTTT
CDR3aa: CASSGLLGIDTQYF
abundance: once
v_gene: TRBV2
j_gene: TRBJ2-3
d_gene: -

CDR3nt: TGTGCCAGCGGGAGCCTAGCGAATTACAATGAGCAGTTCTTC
CDR3aa: CASGSLANYNEQFF
abundance: -
v_gene: TRBV27
j_gene: TRBJ2-1
d_gene: -

CDR3nt: TGTGCCAGCAGTTTTGGGAGGAACTATGGCTACACCTTC
CDR3aa: CASSFGRNYGYTF
abundance: -
v_gene: TRBV12-3/TRBV12-4
j_gene: TRBJ1-2
d_gene: -

CDR3nt: TGTGCCTGGAGTGTCTTACAGGGATTACACAATGAGCAGTTCTTC
CDR3aa: CAWSVLQGLHNEQFF
abundance: -
v_gene: TRBV30
j_gene: TRBJ2-1
d_gene: -

CDR3nt: TGTGCCACCTTCTGCCGGGACAGGGTTGGAAACACCATATATTTT
CDR3aa: CATFCRDRVGNTIYF
abundance: -
v_gene: TRBV24-1
j_gene: TRBJ1-3
d_gene: TRBD1

CDR3nt: TGTGCCAGCAGAACAGGGTCCTTTAATGAAAAACTGTTTTTT
CDR3aa: CASRTGSFNEKLFF
abundance: -
v_gene: TRBV6-5
j_gene: TRBJ1-4
d_gene: -

CDR3nt: TGTGCCAGCCGGACAGTCCGGGGCGAGCAGTACTTC
CDR3aa: CASRTVRGEQYF
abundance: -
v_gene: TRBV3-1/TRBV3-2
j_gene: TRBJ2-7
d_gene: -

CDR3nt: TGTGCCAGCAAACAGGAGAGCTCCTATAATTCACCCCTCCACTTT
CDR3aa: CASKQESSYNSPLHF
abundance: -
v_gene: TRBV2
j_gene: TRBJ1-6
d_gene: -

CDR3nt: TGTGCCAGCAGACCAGCGGGAGGCCTCTCCTACGAGCAGTACTTC
CDR3aa: CASRPAGGLSYEQYF
abundance: -
v_gene: TRBV28
j_gene: TRBJ2-7
d_gene: TRBD2

CDR3nt: TGTGCCAGTAGTATCGGTGGGACAGCGAATTCACCCCTCCACTTT
CDR3aa: CASSIGGTANSPLHF
abundance: -
v_gene: TRBV19
j_gene: TRBJ1-6
d_gene: TRBD1

CDR3nt: TGTGCCAGTAGCGGCAACACTGAAGCTTTCTTT
CDR3aa: CASSGNTEAFF
abundance: -
v_gene: TRBV19
j_gene: TRBJ1-1
d_gene: -

CDR3nt: TGTGCCAGCAGTCTAGACAGGGCGTTAAAAAACATTCAGTACTTC
CDR3aa: CASSLDRALKNIQYF
abundance: -
v_gene: TRBV28
j_gene: TRBJ2-4
d_gene: TRBD1

CDR3nt: TGTGCCAGCAGCCCCCGGACCGGGGAGCTGTTTTTT
CDR3aa: CASSPRTGELFF
abundance: -
v_gene: TRBV11-2
j_gene: TRBJ2-2
d_gene: -

CDR3nt: TGTGCCACCAGCAGCGCGCCCCAGGGGAATGGAGAAAAACTGTTTTTT
CDR3aa: CATSSAPQGNGEKLFF
abundance: -
v_gene: TRBV15
j_gene: TRBJ1-4
d_gene: -

CDR3nt: TGTGCCAGCAGTGGGGTGGATCAGCCCCAGCATTTT
CDR3aa: CASSGVDQPQHF
abundance: -
v_gene: TRBV28
j_gene: TRBJ1-5
d_gene: -

CDR3nt: TGTGCCAGCAGCTTAGATGAGCAGTTCTTC
CDR3aa: CASSLDEQFF
abundance: -
v_gene: TRBV11-2
j_gene: TRBJ2-1
d_gene: -

CDR3nt: TGTGCCAGCAGCGAAAGGACAGGGGGACTTTCAAATACGCAGTATTTT
CDR3aa: CASSERTGGLSNTQYF
abundance: -
v_gene: TRBV11-2
j_gene: TRBJ2-3
d_gene: TRBD1

CDR3nt: TGTGCCAGAAGCACAGGACTAGCGGGGGCCACGTCCTACGAGCAGTACTTC
CDR3aa: CARSTGLAGATSYEQYF
abundance: -
v_gene: TRBV5-3
j_gene: TRBJ2-7
d_gene: TRBD2

CDR3nt: TGTGCCAGCAGCGCAGTGACAGGGGGCAAAGTTGGCTACACCTTC
CDR3aa: CASSAVTGGKVGYTF
abundance: once
v_gene: TRBV5-4
j_gene: TRBJ1-2
d_gene: TRBD1